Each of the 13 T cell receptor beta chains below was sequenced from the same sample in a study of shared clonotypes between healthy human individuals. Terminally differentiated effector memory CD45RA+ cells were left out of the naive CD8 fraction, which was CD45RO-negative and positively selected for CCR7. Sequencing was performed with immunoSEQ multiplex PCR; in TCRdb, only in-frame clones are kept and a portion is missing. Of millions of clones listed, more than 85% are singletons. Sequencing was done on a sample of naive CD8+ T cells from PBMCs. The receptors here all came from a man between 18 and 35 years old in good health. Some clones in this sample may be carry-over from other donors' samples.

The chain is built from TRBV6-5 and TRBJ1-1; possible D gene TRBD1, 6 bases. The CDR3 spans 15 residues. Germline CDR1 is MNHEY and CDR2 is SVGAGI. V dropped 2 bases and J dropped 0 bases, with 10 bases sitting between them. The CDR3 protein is CASSYGGDMNTEAFF. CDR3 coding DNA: TGTGCCAGCAGTTACGGAGGGGACATGAACACTGAAGCTTTCTTT.

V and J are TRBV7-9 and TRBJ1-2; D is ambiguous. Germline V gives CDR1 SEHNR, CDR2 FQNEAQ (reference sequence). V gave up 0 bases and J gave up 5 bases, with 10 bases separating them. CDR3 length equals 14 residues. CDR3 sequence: CASSLAARTYGYTF. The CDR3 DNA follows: TGTGCCAGCAGCTTAGCCGCCAGGACGTATGGCTACACCTTC.

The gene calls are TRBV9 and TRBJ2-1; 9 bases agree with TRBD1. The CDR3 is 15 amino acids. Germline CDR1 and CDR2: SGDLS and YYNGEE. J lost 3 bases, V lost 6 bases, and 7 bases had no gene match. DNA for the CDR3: TGTGCCAGCACGGGGGGACAGGGAAGCTACAATGAGCAGTTCTTC. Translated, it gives CASTGGQGSYNEQFF.

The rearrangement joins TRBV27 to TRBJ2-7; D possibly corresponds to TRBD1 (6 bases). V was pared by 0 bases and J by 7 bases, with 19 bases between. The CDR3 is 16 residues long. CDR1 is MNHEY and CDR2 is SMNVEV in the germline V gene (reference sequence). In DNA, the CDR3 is TGTGCCAGCAGTTTATCGAGGGGACATACCTATCGAGAGCAGTACTTC. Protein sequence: CASSLSRGHTYREQYF.

CDR3 nucleotides: TGCGCCAGCAGCCAAGACACAGACAGGGAGGCATTAGAGACCCAGTACTTC. Protein product: CASSQDTDREALETQYF. The chain recombines TRBV4-3 with TRBJ2-5, with a tentative D call TRBD1 (7 bases). The CDR3 is 17 amino acids. Germline CDR1 LGHNA, CDR2 YSLEER. The germline V and J ends were trimmed by 0 bases and 4 bases, with 18 bases remaining between them.

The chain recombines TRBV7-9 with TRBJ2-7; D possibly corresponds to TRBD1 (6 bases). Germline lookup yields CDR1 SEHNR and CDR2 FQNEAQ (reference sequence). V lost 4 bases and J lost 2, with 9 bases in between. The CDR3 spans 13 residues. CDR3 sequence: CASSSGHPYEQYF. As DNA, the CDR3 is TGTGCCAGCAGCTCGGGACATCCCTACGAGCAGTACTTC.

In DNA form, the CDR3 reads TGTGCCAGCAGCCTCACCGACGGACCTGGAAACACCATATATTTT. It translates to CASSLTDGPGNTIYF. This chain joins TRBV7-9 and TRBJ1-3; no firm D call. The CDR3 runs 15 residues. Trimming took 5 bases from V and 2 from J, leaving 13 bases between them. Germline V gene lookup returns CDR1 SEHNR and CDR2 FQNEAQ (reference sequence).

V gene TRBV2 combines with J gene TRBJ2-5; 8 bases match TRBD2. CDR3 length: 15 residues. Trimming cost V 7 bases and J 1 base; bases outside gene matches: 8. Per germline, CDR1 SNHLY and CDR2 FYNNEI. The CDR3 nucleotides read TGTGCCAGCACCTTTCCTAGCGGGCTCCAAGAGACCCAGTACTTC. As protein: CASTFPSGLQETQYF.

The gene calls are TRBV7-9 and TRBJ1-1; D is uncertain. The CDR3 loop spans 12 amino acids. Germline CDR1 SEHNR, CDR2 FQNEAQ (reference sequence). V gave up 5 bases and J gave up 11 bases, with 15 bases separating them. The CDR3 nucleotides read TGTGCCAGCAGCGCCGGACGGGAGGCGGCTTTCTTT. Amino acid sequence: CASSAGREAAFF.

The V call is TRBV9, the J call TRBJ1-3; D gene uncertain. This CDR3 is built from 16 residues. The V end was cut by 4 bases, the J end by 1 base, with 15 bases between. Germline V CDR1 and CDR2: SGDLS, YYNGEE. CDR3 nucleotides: TGTGCCAGCAGCTCCGGGCCGGCGGGGTCTGGAAACACCATATATTTT. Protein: CASSSGPAGSGNTIYF.

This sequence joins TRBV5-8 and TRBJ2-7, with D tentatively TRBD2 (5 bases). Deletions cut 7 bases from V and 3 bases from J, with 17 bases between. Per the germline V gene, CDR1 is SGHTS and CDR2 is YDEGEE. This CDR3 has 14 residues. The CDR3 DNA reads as TGTGCCAGCCCTTCGGACTTTATGAACTACGAGCAGTACTTC. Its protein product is CASPSDFMNYEQYF.

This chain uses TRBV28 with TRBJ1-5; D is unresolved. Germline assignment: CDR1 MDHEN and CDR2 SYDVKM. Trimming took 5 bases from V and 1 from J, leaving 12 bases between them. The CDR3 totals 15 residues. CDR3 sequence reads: CASSLITASNQPQHF. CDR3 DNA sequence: TGTGCCAGCAGTCTCATAACAGCAAGCAATCAGCCCCAGCATTTT.

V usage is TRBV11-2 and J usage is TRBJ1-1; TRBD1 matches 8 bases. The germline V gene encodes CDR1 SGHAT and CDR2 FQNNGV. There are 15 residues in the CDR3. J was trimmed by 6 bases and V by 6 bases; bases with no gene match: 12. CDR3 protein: CASRPHLTGAPEAFF. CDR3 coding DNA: TGTGCCAGCAGACCCCACCTGACAGGGGCCCCTGAAGCTTTCTTT.